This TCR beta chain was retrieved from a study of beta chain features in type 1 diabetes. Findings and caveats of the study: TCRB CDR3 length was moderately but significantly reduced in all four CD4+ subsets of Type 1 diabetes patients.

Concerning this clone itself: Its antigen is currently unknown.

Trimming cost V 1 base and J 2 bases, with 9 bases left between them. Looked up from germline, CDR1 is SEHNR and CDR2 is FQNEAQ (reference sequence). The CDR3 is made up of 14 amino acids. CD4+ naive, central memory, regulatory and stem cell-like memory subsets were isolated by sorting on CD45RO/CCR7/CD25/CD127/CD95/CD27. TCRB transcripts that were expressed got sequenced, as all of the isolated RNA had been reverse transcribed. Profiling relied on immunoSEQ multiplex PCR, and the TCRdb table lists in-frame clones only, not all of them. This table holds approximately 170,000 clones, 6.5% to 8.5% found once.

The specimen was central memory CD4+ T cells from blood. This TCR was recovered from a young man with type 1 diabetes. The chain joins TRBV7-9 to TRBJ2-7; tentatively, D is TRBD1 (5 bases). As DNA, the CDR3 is TGTGCCAGCAGCTTAGGAAGGGGTCCCTACGAGCAGTACTTC. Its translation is CASSLGRGPYEQYF.